The 30 T cell receptor beta chains below were found in one sample sequenced in a study of blood T cell repertoires in COVID-19. The protocol was immunoSEQ multiplex PCR, while the TCRdb copy is restricted to in-frame clones and leaves out a portion. Altogether about 210,000 clones are present, roughly four fifths being singletons, with the ten largest covering 7.8%. The sequenced sample was peripheral blood. The receptors stem from an elderly woman with COVID-19, enrolled during active disease.

The CDR3 sequence is CASSLGGQRAEETQYF. The CDR3 nucleotides read TGTGCCAGCAGCTTGGGGGGACAGCGAGCGGAGGAGACCCAGTACTTC. This chain joins TRBV5-4 and TRBJ2-5; TRBD1 aligns across 7 bases. The J segment lost 5 bases and the V segment lost 0 bases, leaving 10 bases of the junction unmatched. This CDR3 comprises 16 residues. Germline CDR1 SGHNT, CDR2 YYREEE (reference sequence).

This clone was detected only a few times. This sequence joins TRBV19 and TRBJ1-2; TRBD1 agrees at 10 bases. The CDR3 has 11 residues. CDR1 is LNHDA and CDR2 is SQIVND in the germline V gene (reference sequence). Trimming cost V 11 bases and J 8 bases; bases outside gene matches: 5. The CDR3 loop reads CAGGTGVGYTF. The CDR3 DNA is TGTGCCGGAGGGACAGGGGTCGGCTACACCTTC. The whole variable domain, remainder taken from reference TRBV19 and TRBJ1-2, is DGGITQSPKYLFRKEGQNVTLSCEQNLNHDAMYWYRQDPGQGLRLIYYSQIVNDFQKGDIAEGYSVSREKKESFPLTVTSAQKNPTAFYLCAGGTGVGYTFGSGTRLTVV.

The rearrangement joins TRBV6-1 to TRBJ2-7, with D perhaps TRBD1 (5 bases). CDR1 is MNHNS, CDR2 SASEGT, per germline. Trimming shortened V by 1 base and J by 4 bases, and 14 bases separated the two germline ends. There are 15 residues in the CDR3. The DNA for the CDR3 is TGTGCCAGCAGTGAAGGTCCGGGCAGGGTATACGAGCAGTACTTC. Its protein product is CASSEGPGRVYEQYF.

The chain couples TRBV5-6 to TRBJ2-4; 8 bases are shared with TRBD1. V gave up 2 bases and J gave up 6 bases; unmatched junction bases: 4. The CDR3 has 14 amino acids. The germline V gene has CDR1 SGHDT and CDR2 YYEEEE. The CDR3 sequence: CASSFITGGNIQYF. CDR3 bases: TGTGCCAGCAGCTTTATCACAGGGGGAAACATTCAGTACTTC.

The chain couples TRBV5-4 to TRBJ1-1; 8 nucleotides line up with TRBD1. CDR1 is SGHNT, CDR2 YYREEE, per germline (reference sequence). The CDR3 contains 17 residues. The J segment lost 3 bases and the V segment lost 3 bases, leaving 13 bases of the junction unmatched. Here the CDR3 reads CASSSPGQVDLDTEAFF. Here the CDR3 DNA reads TGTGCCAGCAGCTCCCCGGGACAGGTTGACTTGGACACTGAAGCTTTCTTT.

The rearrangement links TRBV5-6 to TRBJ1-5, with a tentative D call TRBD1 (5 bases). Trimming took off 4 bases at V and 2 bases at J, with 16 bases between the two ends. The CDR3 extends over 16 amino acids. Germline V gene sequence: CDR1 SGHDT, CDR2 YYEEEE. CDR3 in DNA: TGTGCCAGCAGCGCCCGCCAGGGCCGGGGCAATCAGCCCCAGCATTTT. The encoded protein is CASSARQGRGNQPQHF.

The chain joins TRBV19 to TRBJ1-2; 8 bases are shared with TRBD1. Germline V gene data show CDR1 as LNHDA and CDR2 as SQIVND (reference sequence). V trimming: 6 bases; J trimming: 1 base; junction bases outside the gene matches: 4. The length of the CDR3 is 14 residues. The CDR3 spells CASRPGQVNYGYTF. CDR3 bases: TGTGCCAGTAGACCGGGACAGGTTAACTATGGCTACACCTTC.

The chain carries TRBV2 and TRBJ1-2; a weak D match, TRBD1 (6 bases). With 6 bases removed from V and 6 bases from J, the gap between germline ends came to 20 bases. The CDR3 covers 15 residues. CDR1 and CDR2 from the germline V gene are SNHLY and FYNNEI. Here the CDR3 DNA reads TGTGCCAGCAGCCCCGGGGGGCGGGCTATTAATGGCTACACCTTC. It translates to CASSPGGRAINGYTF. Using reference TRBV2 and TRBJ1-2 for the parts outside the CDR3, the full variable domain is EPEVTQTPSHQVTQMGQEVILRCVPISNHLYFYWYRQILGQKVEFLVSFYNNEISEKSEIFDDQFSVERPDGSNFTLKIRSTKLEDSAMYFCASSPGGRAINGYTFGSGTRLTVV.

This rearrangement joins TRBV5-5 to TRBJ1-2; D perhaps matches TRBD1 (5 bases). CDR3 length equals 14 residues. Germline V gene sequence: CDR1 SGHKS, CDR2 YYEKEE (reference sequence). V was cut by 0 bases and J by 3 bases, with 9 bases left in between. The CDR3 spells CASSLEGFYYGYTF. The CDR3 coding sequence is TGTGCCAGCAGCTTGGAGGGGTTTTACTATGGCTACACCTTC.

This rearrangement joins TRBV2 to TRBJ2-5; 8 bases are shared with TRBD2. This CDR3 is built from 12 residues. The germline CDR1 and CDR2 sequences are SNHLY and FYNNEI. V shed 7 bases, J shed 4 bases, and the junction held 2 bases outside the gene matches. The CDR3 nucleotides are TGTGCCAGCACTCTAGCGGGAGAGACCCAGTACTTC. Amino acids: CASTLAGETQYF.

A single count supports this clone. The chain couples TRBV25-1 to TRBJ2-5; D ambiguous. Trimming removed 6 bases from V and 4 bases from J, with 12 bases in between. CDR1 MGHDK and CDR2 SYGVNS come from the germline V gene. The CDR3 spans 13 residues. In DNA, the CDR3 is TGTGCCAGCAGCCGAAGGAGTGGAGAGACCCAGTACTTC. This gives the protein CASSRRSGETQYF.

This sequence joins TRBV9 and TRBJ1-1; D perhaps matches TRBD1 (6 bases). V was clipped by 6 bases and J by 2 bases, with 11 bases between them. CDR1 is SGDLS and CDR2 is YYNGEE in the germline V gene. This CDR3 region has 13 residues. CDR3 region: CASNPGDNTEAFF. CDR3 DNA sequence: TGTGCCAGCAATCCAGGGGACAACACTGAAGCTTTCTTT.

CDR3 sequence reads: CASIGGVAYNEQFF. The DNA for the CDR3 is TGTGCCAGCATAGGGGGAGTAGCCTACAATGAGCAGTTCTTC. The rearrangement joins TRBV28 to TRBJ2-1; D may be TRBD1 (6 bases). This CDR3 has 14 amino acids. The germline CDR1 and CDR2 sequences are MDHEN and SYDVKM. With 7 bases removed from V and 2 bases from J, the gap between germline ends came to 12 bases.

V usage is TRBV4-1 and J usage is TRBJ1-2; TRBD1 might be the D (5 bases). This CDR3 has 17 residues. Germline V gene sequence: CDR1 MGHRA, CDR2 YSYEKL. Trimming stripped 1 base from V and 7 bases from J, with 22 bases between. In nucleotides, the CDR3 is TGCGCCAGCAGCCAAGTCGGGGGTCCGAGCTCTGCCCGTGGCTACACCTTC. Its translation: CASSQVGGPSSARGYTF.

The chain links TRBV6-2 or TRBV6-3 to TRBJ2-1, with 10 nucleotides matching TRBD2. Per germline, CDR1 MNHEY and CDR2 SVGEGT. The length of the CDR3 is 18 residues. Trimming at V came to 6 bases and at J to 0 bases, leaving 11 bases not matched to a gene. CDR3 bases: TGTGCCAGCAGCACACCTGTTAGCGGGGGGACCTCCTACAATGAGCAGTTCTTC. Its protein product is CASSTPVSGGTSYNEQFF.

CDR3 in amino acids: CASSFLLNYGYTF. CDR3 nucleotide sequence: TGTGCCAGCAGTTTCCTACTTAACTATGGCTACACCTTC. The chain couples TRBV12-3 or TRBV12-4 to TRBJ1-2; no definite D call. CDR3 size: 13 residues. Trimming took 3 bases from V and 1 from J, leaving 6 bases between them.

The rearrangement joins TRBV7-3 to TRBJ2-3; D is possibly TRBD2 (6 bases). V was trimmed by 5 bases and J by 1 base, leaving 16 bases between them. This CDR3 is 16 amino acids long. Germline V gene sequence: CDR1 SGHTA, CDR2 FQGTGA. This CDR3 reads CASSPAGSRGTDTQYF. The CDR3 coding sequence is TGTGCCAGCAGCCCTGCGGGGTCCCGAGGCACAGATACGCAGTATTTT.

V usage is TRBV11-2 and J usage is TRBJ1-1; 7 bases align to TRBD1. The germline gives CDR1 SGHAT, CDR2 FQNNGV. J gave up 13 bases and V 4 bases, and 12 bases lay outside the gene matches. This CDR3 has 13 amino acids. CDR3 region: CASSSAVQGSVFF. The DNA of the CDR3 is TGTGCCAGCAGCTCCGCCGTACAGGGGAGTGTTTTCTTT.

The V call is TRBV5-1, the J call TRBJ2-6, with a weak D call TRBD2 (5 bases). V was clipped by 0 bases and J by 1 base, with 8 bases between them. Germline CDR1 SGHRS, CDR2 YFSETQ. This CDR3 has 16 residues. CDR3 sequence: CASSLAGGSGANVLTF. DNA for the CDR3: TGCGCCAGCAGCTTGGCCGGAGGATCTGGGGCCAACGTCCTGACTTTC.

This clone was seen a handful of times. V gene TRBV18 combines with J gene TRBJ1-4; 8 bases are a match to TRBD1. There are 15 residues in the CDR3. Trimming cost V 3 bases and J 3 bases; bases outside gene matches: 3. Germline loops: CDR1 KGHSH, CDR2 LQKENI. The CDR3 spells CASSPGTGPNEKLFF. CDR3 sequence (DNA): TGTGCCAGCTCACCCGGGACAGGACCTAATGAAAAACTGTTTTTT.

The rearrangement links TRBV18 to TRBJ2-1; TRBD2 agrees at 14 bases. The CDR3 loop spans 17 amino acids. The germline V gene has CDR1 KGHSH and CDR2 LQKENI. Trimming at V came to 4 bases and at J to 11 bases, leaving 13 bases not matched to a gene. CDR3 protein: CASSQSPPGLAGEKQFF. The CDR3 DNA is TGTGCCAGCTCACAATCGCCTCCGGGACTAGCGGGAGAGAAGCAGTTCTTC. Combining the CDR3 with reference TRBV18 and TRBJ2-1 gives the whole variable domain NAGVMQNPRHLVRRRGQEARLRCSPMKGHSHVYWYRQLPEEGLKFMVYLQKENIIDESGMPKERFSAEFPKEGPSILRIQQVVRGDSAAYFCASSQSPPGLAGEKQFFGPGTRLTVL.

The chain recombines TRBV5-1 with TRBJ1-2; D remains unclear. V was shortened by 0 bases and J by 6 bases, with 12 bases between the two germline ends. The CDR3 totals 14 residues. Germline V gives CDR1 SGHRS, CDR2 YFSETQ. This chain's CDR3 is CASSLDAGPNGYTF. In DNA, the CDR3 is TGCGCCAGCAGCTTGGACGCGGGCCCAAATGGCTACACCTTC. Combining the CDR3 with reference TRBV5-1 and TRBJ1-2 gives the whole variable domain KAGVTQTPRYLIKTRGQQVTLSCSPISGHRSVSWYQQTPGQGLQFLFEYFSETQRNKGNFPGRFSGRQFSNSRSEMNVSTLELGDSALYLCASSLDAGPNGYTFGSGTRLTVV.

This sequence joins TRBV11-2 and TRBJ1-5; possible D gene TRBD1, 6 bases. Deletions cut 3 bases from V and 5 bases from J, with 8 bases between. CDR1 is SGHAT and CDR2 is FQNNGV in the germline V gene. The CDR3 runs 13 residues. CDR3 sequence reads: CASSLTGDQPQHF. The DNA for the CDR3 is TGTGCCAGCAGCTTGACAGGCGATCAGCCCCAGCATTTT. Based on the CDR3 plus reference TRBV11-2 and TRBJ1-5, the full variable domain is EAGVAQSPRYKIIEKRQSVAFWCNPISGHATLYWYQQILGQGPKLLIQFQNNGVVDDSQLPKDRFSAERLKGVDSTLKIQPAKLEDSAVYLCASSLTGDQPQHFGDGTRLSIL.

The CDR3 region has the DNA TGCAGCGTGAGAGCGTCGAGCTCCTACAATGAGCAGTTCTTC. Its protein product is CSVRASSSYNEQFF. The chain recombines TRBV29-1 with TRBJ2-1; D not certain. The germline V gene encodes CDR1 SQVTM and CDR2 ANQGSEA. The CDR3 length is 14 residues. Trimming took 6 bases from V and 0 from J, leaving 12 bases between them.

The chain joins TRBV19 to TRBJ1-3, with D perhaps matching TRBD1 (6 bases). The V and J ends lost 9 bases and 0 bases respectively, with 15 bases between them. The CDR3 length is 15 residues. Germline values: CDR1 LNHDA, CDR2 SQIVND (reference sequence). The CDR3 loop reads CASRGGDSSGNTIYF. In nucleotides, the CDR3 is TGTGCCAGCAGAGGGGGGGACTCCTCTGGAAACACCATATATTTT.

V is TRBV9 and J is TRBJ1-3; D is unclear. The V end was cut by 0 bases, the J end by 9 bases, with 13 bases between. Germline V gene sequence: CDR1 SGDLS, CDR2 YYNGEE. The CDR3 runs to 14 residues. The CDR3 DNA sequence: TGTGCCAGCAGCGTAGAGAAAAGGGAGAGCACCATATATTTT. Protein product: CASSVEKRESTIYF.

V usage is TRBV9 and J usage is TRBJ2-3; 9 bases fit TRBD2. Looked up from germline, CDR1 is SGDLS and CDR2 is YYNGEE. V lost 6 bases to trimming and J lost 3 bases; unmatched junction nucleotides: 8. The CDR3 covers 15 residues. This chain's CDR3 is CASTRGSGGTDTQYF. As DNA, the CDR3 is TGTGCCAGCACTCGGGGTAGCGGGGGAACAGATACGCAGTATTTT.

The rearrangement uses TRBV7-9 and TRBJ2-7; 9 bases are shared with TRBD2. V was clipped by 4 bases and J by 5 bases; unmatched bases: 9. The CDR3 is made up of 15 amino acids. In germline, CDR1 is SEHNR, CDR2 FQNEAQ (reference sequence). DNA for the CDR3: TGTGCCAGCAGCTCGGATAGCGGGGGCAGAGACGAGCAGTACTTC. Amino acids: CASSSDSGGRDEQYF.

The chain recombines TRBV2 with TRBJ2-7, with 7 bases lining up with TRBD2. The CDR3 consists of 13 residues. Germline V gives CDR1 SNHLY, CDR2 FYNNEI. The V gene end was trimmed by 7 bases and the J gene end by 3 bases; junction bases not matched to a gene: 6. The CDR3 region is CASKSGIFYEQYF. The CDR3 DNA follows: TGTGCCAGCAAAAGCGGGATCTTCTACGAGCAGTACTTC.

This clone appeared a few times. The chain has TRBV11-2 and TRBJ1-3, with D unresolved. Germline values: CDR1 SGHAT, CDR2 FQNNGV. The CDR3 covers 15 residues. Trimming cost V 4 bases and J 2 bases, with 12 bases left between them. CDR3 DNA: TGTGCCAGCAGCTATACTCTAACTCCTGGAAACACCATATATTTT. Translation gives CASSYTLTPGNTIYF.